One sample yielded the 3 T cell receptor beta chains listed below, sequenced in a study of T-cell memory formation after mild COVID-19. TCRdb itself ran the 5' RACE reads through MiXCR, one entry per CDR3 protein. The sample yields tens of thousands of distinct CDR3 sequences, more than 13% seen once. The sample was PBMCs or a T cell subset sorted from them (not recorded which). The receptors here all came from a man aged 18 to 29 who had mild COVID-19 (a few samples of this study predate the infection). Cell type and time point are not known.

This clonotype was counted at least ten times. Here the CDR3 DNA reads TGTGCCACCAGGACTATGGGAGATACGCAGTATTTT. Translated: CATRTMGDTQYF. The chain couples TRBV15 to TRBJ2-3; TRBD2 might be the D (5 bases). The CDR3 contains 12 residues. The V end was cut by 6 bases, the J end by 5 bases, with 9 bases between. CDR1 is LNHNV and CDR2 is YYDKDF in the germline V gene (reference sequence).

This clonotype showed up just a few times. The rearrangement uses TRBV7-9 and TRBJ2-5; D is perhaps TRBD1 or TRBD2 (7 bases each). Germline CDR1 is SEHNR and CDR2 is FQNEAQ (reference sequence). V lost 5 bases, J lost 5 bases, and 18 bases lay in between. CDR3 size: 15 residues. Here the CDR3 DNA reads TGTGCCAGCAGCACGTTCGACAGGGAGGGGGAGACCCAGTACTTC. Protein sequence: CASSTFDREGETQYF.

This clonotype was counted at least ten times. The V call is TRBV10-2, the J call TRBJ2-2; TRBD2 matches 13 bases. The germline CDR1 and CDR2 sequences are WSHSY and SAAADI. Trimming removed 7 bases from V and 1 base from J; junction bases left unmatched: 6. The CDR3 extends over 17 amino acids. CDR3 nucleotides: TGCGCCAGCATGACCCGGACTAGCGGGGGGAACACCGGGGAGCTGTTTTTT. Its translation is CASMTRTSGGNTGELFF.